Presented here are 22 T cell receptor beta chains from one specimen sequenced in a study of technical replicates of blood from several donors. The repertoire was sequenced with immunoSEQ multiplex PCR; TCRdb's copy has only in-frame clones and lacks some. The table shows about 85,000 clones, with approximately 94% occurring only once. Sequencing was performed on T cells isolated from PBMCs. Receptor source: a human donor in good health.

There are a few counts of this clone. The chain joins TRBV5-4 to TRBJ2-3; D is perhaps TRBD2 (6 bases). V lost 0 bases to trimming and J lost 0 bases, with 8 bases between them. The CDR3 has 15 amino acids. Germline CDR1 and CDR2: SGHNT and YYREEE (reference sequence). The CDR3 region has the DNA TGTGCCAGCAGCTTGGGCGGGGCTAGCACAGATACGCAGTATTTT. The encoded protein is CASSLGGASTDTQYF.

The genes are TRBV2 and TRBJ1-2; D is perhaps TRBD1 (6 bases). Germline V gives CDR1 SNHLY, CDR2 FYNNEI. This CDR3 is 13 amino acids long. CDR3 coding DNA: TGTGCGAGCCAGACAGGAGCTAACTATGGCTACACCTTC. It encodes CASQTGANYGYTF.

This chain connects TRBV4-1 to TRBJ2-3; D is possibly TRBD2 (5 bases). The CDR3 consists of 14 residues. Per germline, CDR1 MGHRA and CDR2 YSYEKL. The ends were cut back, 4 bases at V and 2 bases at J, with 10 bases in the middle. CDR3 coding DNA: TGCGCCAGCAGCCCCAGGACTGTCACAGATACGCAGTATTTT. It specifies CASSPRTVTDTQYF.

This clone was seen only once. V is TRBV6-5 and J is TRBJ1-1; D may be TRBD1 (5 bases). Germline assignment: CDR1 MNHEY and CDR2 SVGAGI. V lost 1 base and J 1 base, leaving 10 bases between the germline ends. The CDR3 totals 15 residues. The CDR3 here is CASSYLADTNTEAFF. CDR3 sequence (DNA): TGTGCCAGCAGTTACTTGGCGGACACGAACACTGAAGCTTTCTTT.

This CDR3 reads CASSYSRVNGELFF. The CDR3 nucleotides are TGTGCCAGCAGTTACTCCAGGGTAAACGGGGAGCTGTTTTTT. The rearrangement links TRBV6-6 to TRBJ2-2; maybe TRBD1 (5 bases). The CDR3 consists of 14 residues. Trimming took 0 bases from V and 7 from J, leaving 9 bases between them. Germline loops: CDR1 MNHNY, CDR2 SVGAGI (reference sequence).

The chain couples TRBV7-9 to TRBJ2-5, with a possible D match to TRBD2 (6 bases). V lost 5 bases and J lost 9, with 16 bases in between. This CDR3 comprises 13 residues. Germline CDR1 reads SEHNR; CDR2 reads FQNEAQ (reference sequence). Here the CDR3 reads CASSPQAAGSQYF. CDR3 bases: TGTGCCAGCAGCCCACAGGCCGCGGGGTCCCAGTACTTC.

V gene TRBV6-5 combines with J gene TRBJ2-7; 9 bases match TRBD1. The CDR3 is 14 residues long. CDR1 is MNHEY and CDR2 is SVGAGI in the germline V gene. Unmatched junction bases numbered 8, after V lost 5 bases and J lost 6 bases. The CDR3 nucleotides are TGTGCCAGCAGTGGGAGGACAGGGGTGAGCGAGCAGTACTTC. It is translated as CASSGRTGVSEQYF.

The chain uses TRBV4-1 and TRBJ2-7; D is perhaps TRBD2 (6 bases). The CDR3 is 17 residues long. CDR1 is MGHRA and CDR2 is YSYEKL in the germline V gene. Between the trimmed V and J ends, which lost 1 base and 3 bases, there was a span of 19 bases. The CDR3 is CASSQVLTGVSSYEQYF. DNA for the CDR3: TGCGCCAGCAGCCAAGTTCTAACGGGAGTGAGTAGCTACGAGCAGTACTTC.

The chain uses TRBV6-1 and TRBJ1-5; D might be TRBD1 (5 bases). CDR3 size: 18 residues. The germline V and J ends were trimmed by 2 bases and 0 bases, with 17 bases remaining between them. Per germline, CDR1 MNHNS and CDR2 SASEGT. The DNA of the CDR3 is TGTGCCAGCAGTGAAAGCGGTGGAGGGGCTTATAGCAATCAGCCCCAGCATTTT. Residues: CASSESGGGAYSNQPQHF.

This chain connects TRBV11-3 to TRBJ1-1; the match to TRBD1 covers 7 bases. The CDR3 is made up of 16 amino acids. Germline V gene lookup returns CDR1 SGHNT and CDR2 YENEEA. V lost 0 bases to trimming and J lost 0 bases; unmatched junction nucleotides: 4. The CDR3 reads CASSLEGDSVNTEAFF. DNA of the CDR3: TGTGCCAGCAGCTTAGAGGGGGACAGTGTGAACACTGAAGCTTTCTTT.

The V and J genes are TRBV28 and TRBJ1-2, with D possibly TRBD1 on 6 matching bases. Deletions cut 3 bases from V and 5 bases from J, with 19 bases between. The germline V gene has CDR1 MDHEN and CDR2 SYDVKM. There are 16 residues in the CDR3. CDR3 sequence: CASSLSTGGPPYGYTF. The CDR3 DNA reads TGTGCCAGCAGTTTGTCAACTGGGGGCCCTCCTTATGGCTACACCTTC.

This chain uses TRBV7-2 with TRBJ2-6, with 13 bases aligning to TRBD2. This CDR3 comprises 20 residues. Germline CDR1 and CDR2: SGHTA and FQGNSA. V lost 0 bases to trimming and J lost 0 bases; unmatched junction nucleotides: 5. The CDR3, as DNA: TGTGCCAGCAGCTTAGCTCCGGGACTAGCGGGGCACTCTGGGGCCAACGTCCTGACTTTC. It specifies CASSLAPGLAGHSGANVLTF.

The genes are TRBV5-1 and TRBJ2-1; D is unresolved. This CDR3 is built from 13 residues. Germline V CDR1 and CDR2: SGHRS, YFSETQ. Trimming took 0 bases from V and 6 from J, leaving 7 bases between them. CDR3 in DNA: TGCGCCAGCAGCTTGGGCGCATTCAATGAGCAGTTCTTC. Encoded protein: CASSLGAFNEQFF.

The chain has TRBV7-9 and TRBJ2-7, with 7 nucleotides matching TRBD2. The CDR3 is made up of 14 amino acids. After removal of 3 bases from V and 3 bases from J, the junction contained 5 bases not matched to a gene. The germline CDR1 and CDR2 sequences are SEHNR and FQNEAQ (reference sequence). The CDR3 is CASSFTSEIYEQYF. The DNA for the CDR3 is TGTGCCAGCAGCTTTACTAGCGAAATCTACGAGCAGTACTTC.

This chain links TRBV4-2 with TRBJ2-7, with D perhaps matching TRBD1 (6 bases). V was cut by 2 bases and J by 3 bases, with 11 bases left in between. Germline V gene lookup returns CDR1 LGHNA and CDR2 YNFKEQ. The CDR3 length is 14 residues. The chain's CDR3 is CASSQMAGDYEQYF. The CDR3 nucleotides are TGTGCCAGCAGCCAAATGGCAGGGGACTACGAGCAGTACTTC.

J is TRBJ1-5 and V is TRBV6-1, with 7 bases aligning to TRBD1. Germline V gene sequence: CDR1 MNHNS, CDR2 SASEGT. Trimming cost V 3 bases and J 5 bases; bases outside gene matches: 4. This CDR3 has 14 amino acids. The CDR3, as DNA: TGTGCCAGCAGTGATAACAGGGGTTATCAGCCCCAGCATTTT. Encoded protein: CASSDNRGYQPQHF.

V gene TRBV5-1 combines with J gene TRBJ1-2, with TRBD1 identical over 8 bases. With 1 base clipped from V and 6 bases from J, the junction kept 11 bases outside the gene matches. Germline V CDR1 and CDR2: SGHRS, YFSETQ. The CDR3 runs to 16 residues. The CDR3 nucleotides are TGCGCCAGCAGCTTGTCGACAGGGGAGCAAGCAAATGGCTACACCTTC. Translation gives CASSLSTGEQANGYTF.

Here the CDR3 reads CASSLRGQALETQYF. As DNA, the CDR3 is TGCGCCAGCAGCTTGCGGGGACAGGCATTAGAGACCCAGTACTTC. This sequence joins TRBV5-1 and TRBJ2-5, with 8 bases identical to TRBD1. Germline V CDR1 and CDR2: SGHRS, YFSETQ. The CDR3 has 15 amino acids. The V gene end was trimmed by 1 base and the J gene end by 4 bases; junction bases not matched to a gene: 6.

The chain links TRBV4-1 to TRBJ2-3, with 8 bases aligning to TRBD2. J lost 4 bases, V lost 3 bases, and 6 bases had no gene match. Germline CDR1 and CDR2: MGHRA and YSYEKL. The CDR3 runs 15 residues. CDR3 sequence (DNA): TGCGCCAGCAGCCATAGGACTAGCTCGGCAGATACGCAGTATTTT. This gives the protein CASSHRTSSADTQYF.

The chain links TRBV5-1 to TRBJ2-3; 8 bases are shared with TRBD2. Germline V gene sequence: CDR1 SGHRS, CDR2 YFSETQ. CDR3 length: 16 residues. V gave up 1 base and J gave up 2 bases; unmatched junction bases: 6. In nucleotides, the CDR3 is TGCGCCAGCAGCTTGCGGGCGGGAGGTGACACAGATACGCAGTATTTT. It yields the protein CASSLRAGGDTDTQYF.

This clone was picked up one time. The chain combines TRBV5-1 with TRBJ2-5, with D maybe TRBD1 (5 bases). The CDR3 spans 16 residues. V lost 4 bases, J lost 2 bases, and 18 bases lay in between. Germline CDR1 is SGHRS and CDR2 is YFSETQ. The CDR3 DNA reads TGCGCCAGCAGCACAAGACCAGTTTCAGGGCAAGAGACCCAGTACTTC. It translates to CASSTRPVSGQETQYF.

CDR3 residues: CASSQGREGIYGYTF. CDR3 DNA sequence: TGCGCCAGCAGCCAAGGGCGGGAAGGGATCTATGGCTACACCTTC. The chain couples TRBV4-1 to TRBJ1-2; D not certain. Germline values: CDR1 MGHRA, CDR2 YSYEKL. CDR3 size: 15 residues. The V end lost 1 base, the J end lost 4 bases, and 13 bases lay between the germline ends.